This T cell receptor beta chain was sequenced during a study of graft-versus-host responses after intestinal transplantation. Study-level findings and limits: GvH clones were found in recipient marrow; some appeared first in ileum or blood.

Sequencing used immunoSEQ multiplex PCR; TCRdb keeps in-frame clones, though not all of them. Among around 19,000 clones listed, around 42% were seen once. CFSE-labeled responder cells (200,000) were plated with 200,000 irradiated, violet-dye-labeled stimulator cells. The CDR3 extends over 16 amino acids. Germline-derived CDR1 and CDR2 are LNHDA and SQIVND (reference sequence). The germline V and J ends were trimmed by 3 bases and 2 bases, with 16 bases remaining between them. The source material was alloreactive CD4+ T cells from a mixed lymphocyte reaction culture, sampled before intestinal transplant. Noted subset: CFSE-low proliferating T cells sorted from roughly six-day pre-transplant mixed lymphocyte reaction (GvH or HvG direction). The chain joins TRBV19 to TRBJ1-1; D is possibly TRBD1 (6 bases). The source is a human patient who received an intestinal transplant. CDR3 region: CASSIRTAGVNTEAFF. The CDR3 DNA reads as TGTGCCAGTAGTATTCGAACCGCAGGGGTTAACACTGAAGCTTTCTTT.